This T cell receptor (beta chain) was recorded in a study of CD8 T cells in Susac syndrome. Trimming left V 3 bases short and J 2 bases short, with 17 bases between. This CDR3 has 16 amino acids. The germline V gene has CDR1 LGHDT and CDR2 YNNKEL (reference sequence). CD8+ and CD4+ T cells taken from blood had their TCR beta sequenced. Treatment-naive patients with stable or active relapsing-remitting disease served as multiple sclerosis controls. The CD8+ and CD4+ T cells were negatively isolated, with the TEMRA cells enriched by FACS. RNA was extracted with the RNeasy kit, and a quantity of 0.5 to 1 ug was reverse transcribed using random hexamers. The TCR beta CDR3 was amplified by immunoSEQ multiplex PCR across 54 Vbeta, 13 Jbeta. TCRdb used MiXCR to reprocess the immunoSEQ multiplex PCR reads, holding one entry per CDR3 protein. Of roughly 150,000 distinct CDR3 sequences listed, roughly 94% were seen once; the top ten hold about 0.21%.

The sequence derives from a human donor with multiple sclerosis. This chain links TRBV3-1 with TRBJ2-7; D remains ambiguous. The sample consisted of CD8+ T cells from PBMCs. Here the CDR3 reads CASSQMRSLSPYEQYF. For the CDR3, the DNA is TGTGCCAGCAGCCAGATGCGATCCCTATCCCCCTACGAGCAGTACTTC.